The 26 T cell receptor beta chains listed next were all sequenced from one sample in a study of blood T cell repertoires in COVID-19 (dated by TCRdb to between 2020 and 2021). The method behind the library was the immunoSEQ multiplex PCR assay. TCRdb retrieved this table from immuneACCESS and kept in-frame rearrangements only. Not all clones are present; in checked studies, unresolved V genes account for under half, and no reason is known for the remainder. The sample table shows about 260,000 clones, and 88% are seen once. The ten most abundant clones make up 0.7% of the sample. Sequenced: peripheral blood. The origin of the receptors is a human donor in a cohort sampled during active COVID-19.

The chain employs TRBV30 and TRBJ1-1; D unclear. Germline-derived CDR1 and CDR2 are GTSNPN and SVGIG (reference sequence). The V end was cut by 4 bases, the J end by 5 bases, with 11 bases between. The CDR3 is 12 residues long. Here the CDR3 reads CAWTQVETEAFF. The CDR3 nucleotides read TGTGCCTGGACCCAAGTTGAGACTGAAGCTTTCTTT.

V gene TRBV6-6 combines with J gene TRBJ1-5; D call uncertain. The germline V and J ends were trimmed by 0 bases and 10 bases, with 7 bases remaining between them. Germline CDR1 is MNHNY and CDR2 is SVGAGI (reference sequence). This CDR3 spans 12 amino acids. CDR3 region: CASSYSAAPQHF. CDR3 bases: TGTGCCAGCAGTTACTCAGCTGCCCCCCAGCATTTT.

The rearrangement joins TRBV13 to TRBJ2-5; 10 bases fit TRBD1. Per germline, CDR1 PRHDT and CDR2 FYEKMQ (reference sequence). V was pared by 5 bases and J by 5 bases, with 5 bases of the junction left unmatched. The CDR3 contains 14 residues. The CDR3 region is CASSIGQGGETQYF. In DNA, the CDR3 is TGTGCCAGCAGCATCGGACAGGGGGGGGAGACCCAGTACTTC.

This chain uses TRBV6-5 with TRBJ1-4, with TRBD1 matching 7 bases. CDR1 MNHEY and CDR2 SVGAGI come from the germline V gene. This CDR3 region has 15 residues. J gave up 2 bases and V 7 bases, and 7 bases lay outside the gene matches. The CDR3 coding sequence is TGTGCCAGCACCCGGGACAGTTATACTAATGAAAAACTGTTTTTT. The encoded protein is CASTRDSYTNEKLFF.

The V and J genes are TRBV27 and TRBJ2-7; 7 positions match TRBD2. V was clipped by 3 bases and J by 2 bases; unmatched bases: 4. Germline CDR1 and CDR2: MNHEY and SMNVEV (reference sequence). This CDR3 is 14 amino acids long. The CDR3 loop reads CASSFREEPYEQYF. The CDR3 DNA reads TGTGCCAGCAGTTTTCGGGAGGAACCCTACGAGCAGTACTTC.

The chain combines TRBV11-3 with TRBJ1-1; D not resolved. V was clipped by 2 bases and J by 3 bases, with 10 bases between them. CDR3 length: 14 amino acids. The germline CDR1 and CDR2 sequences are SGHNT and YENEEA. The CDR3 spells CASSLSRPDTEAFF. The CDR3 DNA reads TGTGCCAGCAGCTTATCTAGACCGGACACTGAAGCTTTCTTT.

The chain couples TRBV4-3 to TRBJ1-2; maybe TRBD1 (5 bases). Germline CDR1 LGHNA, CDR2 YSLEER. The V end lost 0 bases, the J end lost 6 bases, and 14 bases lay between the germline ends. The CDR3 length is 15 residues. The CDR3 nucleotides are TGCGCCAGCAGCCAAGAGGGGGGGAGAAGGGATGGCTACACCTTC. Residues: CASSQEGGRRDGYTF.

V usage is TRBV6-2 or TRBV6-3 and J usage is TRBJ2-3; D is undetermined. Germline V gene lookup returns CDR1 MNHEY and CDR2 SVGEGT. Trimming stripped 3 bases from V and 1 base from J, with 14 bases between. This CDR3 contains 16 residues. The CDR3, as DNA: TGTGCCAGCAGTTATATCTCAGGAATGGGCACAGATACGCAGTATTTT. Its translation is CASSYISGMGTDTQYF.

The chain employs TRBV18 and TRBJ2-4; TRBD1 matches 7 bases. This CDR3 spans 17 amino acids. The V gene end was trimmed by 3 bases and the J gene end by 2 bases; junction bases not matched to a gene: 10. Looked up from germline, CDR1 is KGHSH and CDR2 is LQKENI. CDR3 amino acids: CASSPATGLLPKNIQYF. The CDR3 DNA reads TGTGCCAGCTCACCTGCGACAGGGCTACTGCCCAAAAACATTCAGTACTTC.

This clone was seen only a few times. The chain joins TRBV10-3 to TRBJ2-1; D unclear. The germline V gene encodes CDR1 ENHRY and CDR2 SYGVKD. The germline V and J ends were trimmed by 0 bases and 0 bases, with 6 bases remaining between them. CDR3 size: 15 residues. In DNA form, the CDR3 reads TGTGCCATCAGTGAGTCTGCGAGCTCCTACAATGAGCAGTTCTTC. Its translation is CAISESASSYNEQFF.

The V gene is TRBV28, the J gene TRBJ1-5; D perhaps matches TRBD1 (6 bases). The CDR3 is 16 residues long. Trimming removed 5 bases from V and 6 bases from J, with 20 bases in between. Germline lookup yields CDR1 MDHEN and CDR2 SYDVKM. The DNA for the CDR3 is TGTGCCAGCAGTATCCTCCTCGGGACAAGGGGTCAGCCCCAGCATTTT. Translated, it gives CASSILLGTRGQPQHF.

The chain couples TRBV9 to TRBJ1-3, with D perhaps TRBD1 (6 bases). Germline loops: CDR1 SGDLS, CDR2 YYNGEE. V was trimmed by 4 bases and J by 3 bases, leaving 14 bases between them. The CDR3 sequence is 15 residues long. CDR3 protein: CASSPAGASGNTIYF. The CDR3 DNA sequence: TGTGCCAGCAGCCCGGCGGGGGCAAGTGGAAACACCATATATTTT.

The chain is built from TRBV5-1 and TRBJ1-1; 11 nucleotides line up with TRBD1. CDR3 length: 15 residues. CDR1 is SGHRS, CDR2 YFSETQ, per germline. V lost 3 bases to trimming and J lost 2 bases; unmatched junction nucleotides: 3. CDR3 in amino acids: CASSSWTGGNTEAFF. For the CDR3, the DNA is TGCGCCAGCAGCTCCTGGACAGGGGGCAACACTGAAGCTTTCTTT.

The V gene is TRBV6-5, the J gene TRBJ1-6; 8 nucleotides agree with TRBD1. Germline V gene sequence: CDR1 MNHEY, CDR2 SVGAGI. The trim removed 2 bases at V and 7 bases at J, leaving 7 bases unmatched. This CDR3 region has 16 residues. CDR3 DNA sequence: TGTGCCAGCAGTTACGACGCGGACAGGGTAAATTCACCCCTCCACTTT. Encoded protein: CASSYDADRVNSPLHF.

A single count supports this clone. This chain links TRBV12-3 or TRBV12-4 with TRBJ2-3; perhaps TRBD1 as D (6 bases). V gave up 8 bases and J gave up 4 bases, with 10 bases separating them. This CDR3 comprises 12 residues. The CDR3 reads CASREGADTQYF. The DNA of the CDR3 is TGTGCCAGCCGTGAGGGGGCAGATACGCAGTATTTT.

CDR3 loop: CASSQVPLEATEQYF. The CDR3 DNA reads TGCGCCAGCAGCCAAGTTCCTCTGGAAGCGACCGAGCAGTACTTC. The V gene is TRBV4-3, the J gene TRBJ2-7; D unresolved. The germline V gene encodes CDR1 LGHNA and CDR2 YSLEER. V lost 1 base, J lost 6 bases, and 16 bases lay in between. The CDR3 runs to 15 residues.

This chain connects TRBV4-3 to TRBJ1-1, with 7 bases that match TRBD1. CDR1 is LGHNA and CDR2 is YSLEER in the germline V gene. The CDR3 extends over 12 amino acids. J lost 10 bases, V lost 4 bases, and 6 bases had no gene match. CDR3 DNA: TGCGCCAGCAGCCCGCGGACAGGACGAGCTTTCTTT. Amino acid sequence: CASSPRTGRAFF.

The chain has TRBV27 and TRBJ1-1; D not resolved. Germline V gene data show CDR1 as MNHEY and CDR2 as SMNVEV (reference sequence). Trimming left V 7 bases short and J 2 bases short, with 11 bases between. The CDR3 extends over 13 amino acids. CDR3 DNA sequence: TGTGCCAGCACCCCCCGACTAAACACTGAAGCTTTCTTT. It is translated as CASTPRLNTEAFF.

The chain recombines TRBV30 with TRBJ1-4; D ambiguous. The CDR3 length is 13 residues. V lost 0 bases, J lost 4 bases, and 6 bases lay in between. CDR1 is GTSNPN, CDR2 SVGIG, per germline (reference sequence). The CDR3 DNA reads TGTGCCTGGAGTGTAAGACATAATGAAAAACTGTTTTTT. Protein: CAWSVRHNEKLFF. Together with reference TRBV30 and TRBJ1-4, the CDR3 gives the full variable domain: SQTIHQWPATLVQPVGSPLSLECTVEGTSNPNLYWYRQAAGRGLQLLFYSVGIGQISSEVPQNLSASRPQDRQFILSSKKLLLSDSGFYLCAWSVRHNEKLFFGSGTQLSVL.

To note about this clone: A much larger clone differs by one base, so this may be a read error. The chain carries TRBV27 and TRBJ2-2, with TRBD2 matching over 15 bases. Germline V lookup: CDR1 MNHEY, CDR2 SMNVEV (reference sequence). The CDR3 has 18 amino acids. V shed 7 bases, J shed 8 bases, and the junction held 14 bases outside the gene matches. CDR3 nucleotide sequence: TGTGCCAGCACCTCCGCTAGGACTAGCGGGGGGGTGAAGGGGGAGCTGTTTTTT. Amino acid sequence: CASTSARTSGGVKGELFF.

CDR3 nucleotides: TGTGCCAGCAGCGGATCGCGGACTAGCGGGAACACCGGGGAGCTGTTTTTT. It specifies CASSGSRTSGNTGELFF. V usage is TRBV9 and J usage is TRBJ2-2; 10 bases agree with TRBD2. CDR1 and CDR2 from the germline V gene are SGDLS and YYNGEE. The CDR3 has 17 residues. V lost 3 bases, J lost 1 base, and 6 bases stayed unmatched.

In the case of this clone: Its ends do not fully match the called genes, so a read error is possible. This chain joins TRBV7-9 and TRBJ2-7; D perhaps matches TRBD2 (5 bases). The CDR3 sequence is 13 residues long. Germline V gives CDR1 SEHNR, CDR2 FQNEAQ (reference sequence). The CDR3: CASSLAYRNEQYF. The CDR3 nucleotides read TGTGCCAGCAGCCTAGCATACAGAAACGAGCAGTACTTC.

V gene TRBV7-9 combines with J gene TRBJ1-1; perhaps TRBD1 as D (5 bases). The CDR3 consists of 18 residues. Per the germline V gene, CDR1 is SEHNR and CDR2 is FQNEAQ (reference sequence). Trimming removed 5 bases from V and 1 base from J, with 23 bases in between. The CDR3 loop reads CASSPGGTSMRRNTEAFF. DNA of the CDR3: TGTGCCAGCAGCCCCGGAGGGACGTCGATGAGGAGGAACACTGAAGCTTTCTTT.

The chain recombines TRBV6-5 with TRBJ1-1, with 8 bases that match TRBD1. This CDR3 is built from 13 residues. V shed 5 bases, J shed 3 bases, and the junction held 2 bases outside the gene matches. Germline V gene data show CDR1 as MNHEY and CDR2 as SVGAGI. The CDR3 here is CASSTTGDTEAFF. The CDR3 DNA sequence: TGTGCCAGCAGTACGACAGGGGACACTGAAGCTTTCTTT.

The V gene is TRBV5-4, the J gene TRBJ1-2; TRBD1 agrees at 7 bases. The germline gives CDR1 SGHNT, CDR2 YYREEE (reference sequence). V lost 0 bases and J lost 2; bases outside the gene matches: 7. This CDR3 is built from 16 residues. This CDR3 is CASSLDPGQPNYGYTF. CDR3 bases: TGTGCCAGCAGCTTGGATCCGGGACAGCCCAACTATGGCTACACCTTC. Looking up the rest from reference TRBV5-4 and TRBJ1-2 gives the full variable domain: ETGVTQSPTHLIKTRGQQVTLRCSSQSGHNTVSWYQQALGQGPQFIFQYYREEENGRGNFPPRFSGLQFPNYSSELNVNALELDDSALYLCASSLDPGQPNYGYTFGSGTRLTVV.

Comment on this clone: Other DNA sequences in this sample translate to the same CDR3. The chain is built from TRBV11-2 and TRBJ1-3, with D unclear. V gave up 0 bases and J gave up 0 bases, with 6 bases separating them. CDR3 length: 15 amino acids. Germline-derived CDR1 and CDR2 are SGHAT and FQNNGV. CDR3 DNA: TGTGCCAGCAGCTTAGAGGCGGGCTCTGGAAACACCATATATTTT. It is translated as CASSLEAGSGNTIYF.